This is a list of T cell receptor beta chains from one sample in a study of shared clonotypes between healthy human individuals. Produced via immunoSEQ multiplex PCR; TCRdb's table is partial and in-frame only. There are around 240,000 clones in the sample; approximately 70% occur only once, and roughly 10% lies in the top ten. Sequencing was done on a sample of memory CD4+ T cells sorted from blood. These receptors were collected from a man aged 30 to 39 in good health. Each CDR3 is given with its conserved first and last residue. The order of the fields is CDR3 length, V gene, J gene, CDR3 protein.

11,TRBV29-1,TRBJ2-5,CSVGVGETQYF
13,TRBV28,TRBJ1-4,CASSRGTGEKLFF
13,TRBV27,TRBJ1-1,CASSLRQGPEAFF
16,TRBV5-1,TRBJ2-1,CASSLSGQRVSYEQFF
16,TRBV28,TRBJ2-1,CASSSPDRGVGSEQFF
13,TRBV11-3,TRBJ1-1,CASSLARGTEAFF
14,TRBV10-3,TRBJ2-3,CAISDPGTTLTQYF
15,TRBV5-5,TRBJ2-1,CASSEDSSSYNEQFF
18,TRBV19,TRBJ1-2,CASSMPYLHGDSNYGYTF
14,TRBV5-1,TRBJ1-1,CASSRTAQGTEAFF
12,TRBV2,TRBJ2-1,CASLIRANEQFF
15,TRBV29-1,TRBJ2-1,CSGKGLAGVHNEQFF
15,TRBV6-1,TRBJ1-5,CASSPSQGSNQPQHF
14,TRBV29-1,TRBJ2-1,CSVGPRAGLGEQFF
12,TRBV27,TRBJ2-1,CATSGRADEQFF
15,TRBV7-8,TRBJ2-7,CASSLPGQGVYEQYF
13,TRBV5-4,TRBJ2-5,CASFRVGQETQYF
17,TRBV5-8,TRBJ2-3,CASSRTPILALTDTQYF
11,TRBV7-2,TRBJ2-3,CASSLSDTQYF
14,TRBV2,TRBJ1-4,CANGKGALNEKLFF
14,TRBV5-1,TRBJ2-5,CASSLAAGQETQYF
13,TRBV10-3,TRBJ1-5,CAISESFDQPQHF
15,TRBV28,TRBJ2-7,CASSLEGGPTYEQYF
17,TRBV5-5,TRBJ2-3,CASSLGGTSGSTDTQYF
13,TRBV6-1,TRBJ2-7,CASSARDLYEQYF
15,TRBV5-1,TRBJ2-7,CASSLEGQGFIEQYF
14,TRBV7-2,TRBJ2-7,CASTGGRMSYEQYF
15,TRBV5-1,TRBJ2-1,CASSIGLADYNEQFF
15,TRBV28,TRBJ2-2,CASSLGDPNTGELFF
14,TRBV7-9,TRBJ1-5,CASSLAGGNQPQHF
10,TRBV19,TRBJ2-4,CAAGGNIQYF
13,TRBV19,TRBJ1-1,CASIDRRNTEAFF
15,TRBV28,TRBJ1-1,CASSFIGGRNTEAFF
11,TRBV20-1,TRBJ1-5,CSARDRRAQHF
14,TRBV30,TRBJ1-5,CAWSGQASNQPQHF
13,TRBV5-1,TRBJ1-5,CASSREGNQPQHF
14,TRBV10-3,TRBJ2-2,CATHSGEGTGELFF
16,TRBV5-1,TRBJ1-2,CASSLEGVTVERGYTF
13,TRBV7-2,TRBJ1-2,CASSPSKSYGYTF
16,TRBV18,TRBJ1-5,CASSLGGFGSNQPQHF
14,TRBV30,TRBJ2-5,CAGGGGGQRETQYF
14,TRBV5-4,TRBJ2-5,CASSRTGSLETQYF
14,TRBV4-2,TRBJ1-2,CASSFTSDPYGYTF